This T cell receptor (beta chain) was documented in a study of cytomegalovirus exposure and HLA in healthy donors. Points from the study as a whole: Most TCR sequences were uncommon, yet certain public TCRs appeared in many donors.

CDR1 and CDR2 (germline): SGHTA, FQGNSA. This CDR3 has 15 residues. With V trimmed by 0 bases and J by 4 bases, 2 bases remained unmatched. The primer mix had 60 Vbeta and 13 Jbeta primers. Method: immunoSEQ multiplex PCR; TCRdb's copy keeps in-frame clones and lacks some. The sample has roughly 170,000 clones, over 60% seen once. This clone has a single count. What it binds is unknown. The chain couples TRBV7-2 to TRBJ2-1; TRBD2 matches 8 bases. This clonotype originated in a female donor in good health and CMV-seronegative. The specimen sequenced was PBMCs. The CDR3: CASSLASGIYNEQFF. CDR3 DNA sequence: TGTGCCAGCAGCTTAGCTAGCGGGATATACAATGAGCAGTTCTTC.